This record covers a single T cell receptor (beta chain). Its target is not known. These data belong to a study of cytomegalovirus exposure and HLA in healthy donors. Nominally healthy donors provided the samples, though records likely missed some immune exposures. Not recorded for this donor was the CMV serostatus. PCR primers comprised 60 Vbeta and 13 Jbeta primers. Data came from immunoSEQ multiplex PCR; TCRdb stores just in-frame clones and leaves some out. Of under 75,000 clones in the sample, around 70% were seen once. Overall study results and limits: Through in vitro validation, a few CMV-associated chains were shown to be specific for CMV antigens. Investigators reported approximately 170 TCR beta chains as tied to cytomegalovirus.

V was pared by 3 bases and J by 5 bases, with 8 bases between. Looked up from germline, CDR1 is KGHSH and CDR2 is LQKENI. This CDR3 spans 13 amino acids. The TCR comes from a human donor in good health. Input material: PBMCs. V is TRBV18 and J is TRBJ1-5; weak D call: TRBD1 (6 bases). The CDR3 bases are TGTGCCAGCTCACCCGACAGGTATCAGCCCCAGCATTTT. It specifies CASSPDRYQPQHF.